These T cell receptor beta chains were read from a single sample in a study of cytotoxic CD8 clonotypes in ibrutinib-treated CLL. The data were produced by immunoSEQ multiplex PCR, yet TCRdb's version contains in-frame clones alone and is incomplete. Of 150,000 to 200,000 clones in the sample, approximately 90% were seen once. The sequenced sample was PBMCs, obtained at disease progression, from a patient treated with ibrutinib. Receptors originate from a human donor with chronic lymphocytic leukemia. Both conserved end residues are part of each CDR3. A D gene is named only where the DNA matches it firmly. The size of a clone is reported for some rows only, either as once, few or many, or as a class for expanded clones.

cdr3_aa	cdr3_nt	d_call	clone_size	v_call	j_call
CASSPGTSGRETQYF	TGTGCCAGCAGCCCAGGGACTAGCGGGAGGGAGACCCAGTACTTC	TRBD2	.	TRBV5-4	TRBJ2-5
CATSRGGAGEKLFF	TGTGCCACCAGCAGAGGGGGGGCCGGAGAAAAACTGTTTTTT	.	.	TRBV15	TRBJ1-4
CASSLPSTGPYLGIGELFF	TGTGCCAGCAGTTTACCCTCTACAGGGCCCTATTTGGGCATCGGGGAGCTGTTTTTT	.	.	TRBV28	TRBJ2-2
CSVEVLSPGYTF	TGCAGCGTTGAAGTGCTGTCCCCTGGCTACACCTTC	.	few	TRBV29-1	TRBJ1-2
CASSHLTGELFF	TGTGCCAGCAGCCACCTCACCGGGGAGCTGTTTTTT	.	.	TRBV7-2	TRBJ2-2
CASSLTRRTEAFF	TGTGCCAGCAGCTTGACAAGGAGAACTGAAGCTTTCTTT	.	.	TRBV5-4	TRBJ1-1
CATSRESGPLLGEQYF	TGTGCCACCAGCAGAGAAAGCGGGCCTTTGCTGGGCGAGCAGTACTTC	.	.	TRBV15	TRBJ2-7
CASSRRAGADNEQFF	TGTGCCAGCAGCCGTAGGGCAGGAGCAGACAATGAGCAGTTCTTC	.	.	TRBV9	TRBJ2-1
CSGEALAISSYNEQFF	TGCAGCGGTGAAGCACTAGCCATTAGCTCCTACAATGAGCAGTTCTTC	.	.	TRBV29-1	TRBJ2-1
CASSLRRGEDNEQFF	TGCGCCAGCAGCTTGAGGAGGGGCGAAGACAATGAGCAGTTCTTC	.	.	TRBV5-1	TRBJ2-1
CASSYSGRGLSEAFF	TGTGCCAGCAGTTACTCTGGCAGGGGGCTCTCGGAAGCTTTCTTT	TRBD1	.	TRBV6-5	TRBJ1-1
CASKVRETKNNEQFF	TGTGCCAGCAAGGTTCGGGAAACCAAGAACAATGAGCAGTTCTTC	.	.	TRBV2	TRBJ2-1
CASSPHGGGYITDTQYF	TGCGCCAGCAGCCCTCACGGAGGGGGTTACATCACAGATACGCAGTATTTT	.	.	TRBV4-1	TRBJ2-3
CASSSGQRTTEAFF	TGTGCCAGCAGTTCGGGACAGAGAACGACTGAAGCTTTCTTT	TRBD1	.	TRBV28	TRBJ1-1
CASSQGPAGGRDEQFF	TGCGCCAGCAGCCAAGGTCCCGCGGGAGGGAGGGATGAGCAGTTCTTC	TRBD2	.	TRBV4-1	TRBJ2-1
CASRLGPGQGNYGYTF	TGTGCCAGCCGATTAGGCCCGGGACAGGGGAACTATGGCTACACCTTC	TRBD1	.	TRBV2	TRBJ1-2
CASSNRGGTNTEAFF	TGTGCCAGCAGCAACAGGGGAGGTACGAACACTGAAGCTTTCTTT	TRBD1	.	TRBV7-9	TRBJ1-1
CASSLDRMNTEAFF	TGTGCCAGCTCCCTGGACAGAATGAACACTGAAGCTTTCTTT	.	.	TRBV18	TRBJ1-1
CASSGTYNEQFF	TGTGCCAGCAGTGGCACCTACAATGAGCAGTTCTTC	.	few	TRBV27	TRBJ2-1
CASSDRQGALTYNEQFF	TGCGCCAGCAGTGATAGGCAGGGGGCACTTACCTACAATGAGCAGTTCTTC	TRBD1	.	TRBV10-2	TRBJ2-1
CASSPLVGGSRPPYNEQFF	TGTGCCAGCAGCCCTCTCGTGGGAGGGTCCCGCCCCCCCTACAATGAGCAGTTCTTC	TRBD2	few	TRBV7-8	TRBJ2-1
CASSSAQAGHEQYF	TGTGCCAGTAGTTCCGCCCAAGCCGGCCACGAGCAGTACTTC	.	.	TRBV19	TRBJ2-7
CASSLAGGYNEQFF	TGTGCCAGCAGCTTAGCGGGAGGCTACAATGAGCAGTTCTTC	TRBD2	.	TRBV13	TRBJ2-1
CASKEDRARDEQFF	TGCGCCAGCAAAGAGGACAGGGCGAGAGATGAGCAGTTCTTC	TRBD1	.	TRBV4-3	TRBJ2-1
CASTLSVNTGELFF	TGTGCTAGTACCCTATCTGTGAACACCGGGGAGCTGTTTTTT	.	.	TRBV12-5	TRBJ2-2
CASSSRDQVQETQYF	TGTGCCAGCAGCTCGAGGGATCAGGTGCAAGAGACCCAGTACTTC	.	.	TRBV7-8	TRBJ2-5
CASSLSTASNQPQHF	TGTGCCAGCAGCTTATCGACAGCTAGCAATCAGCCCCAGCATTTT	.	.	TRBV7-6	TRBJ1-5
CAWILYLSGSTDTQYF	TGTGCCTGGATCCTCTACCTTAGCGGGAGCACAGATACGCAGTATTTT	TRBD2	few	TRBV30	TRBJ2-3
CASSPPAGNTEAFF	TGTGCCAGCTCACCACCGGCAGGGAACACTGAAGCTTTCTTT	.	.	TRBV18	TRBJ1-1
CASSPGTSGLNTDTQYF	TGTGCCAGCAGCCCAGGGACTAGCGGGCTAAACACAGATACGCAGTATTTT	TRBD2	.	TRBV4-2	TRBJ2-3
CASSPPSGRAPYEQYF	TGTGCCAGCTCACCACCTAGCGGGAGGGCTCCCTACGAGCAGTACTTC	TRBD2	.	TRBV18	TRBJ2-7
CASSDGTGGTGELFF	TGTGCCAGCAGTGACGGGACAGGGGGCACCGGGGAGCTGTTTTTT	TRBD1	.	TRBV6-4	TRBJ2-2
CASSLALREGIKSYNEQFF	TGTGCTAGCAGCTTAGCCCTCAGGGAGGGCATCAAATCCTACAATGAGCAGTTCTTC	TRBD2	.	TRBV7-9	TRBJ2-1
CASSNLPGQSNQPQHF	TGTGCCAGTAGCAACCTGCCGGGACAGAGCAATCAGCCCCAGCATTTT	TRBD1	.	TRBV19	TRBJ1-5
CASSRTGYGDTQYF	TGTGCCAGCAGCCGTACAGGGTACGGGGATACGCAGTATTTT	.	.	TRBV27	TRBJ2-3
CASSLQGVGSYEQYF	TGTGCCAGCAGTTTACAGGGAGTTGGCTCCTACGAGCAGTACTTC	.	.	TRBV2	TRBJ2-7
CASSYQGSKDTQYF	TGTGCCAGTAGTTACCAGGGAAGTAAGGATACGCAGTATTTT	.	.	TRBV19	TRBJ2-3
CAWRPRGGKNIQYF	TGTGCCTGGAGGCCACGGGGGGGGAAAAACATTCAGTACTTC	TRBD2	.	TRBV30	TRBJ2-4
CASSSSEAANTEAFF	TGTGCCAGCAGCTCCAGCGAGGCGGCGAACACTGAAGCTTTCTTT	.	.	TRBV7-9	TRBJ1-1
CASSLALRSTDTQYF	TGTGCCAGCAGCTTAGCGCTCAGGAGCACAGATACGCAGTATTTT	.	.	TRBV7-6	TRBJ2-3
CASSLTDYQPQHF	TGTGCCAGCAGCTTAACAGACTATCAGCCCCAGCATTTT	.	.	TRBV11-2	TRBJ1-5
CASSFRLAGHQETQYF	TGTGCCAGCAGCTTCAGACTAGCGGGGCACCAAGAGACCCAGTACTTC	TRBD2	.	TRBV13	TRBJ2-5
CATKGTGTNLAKNIQYF	TGTGCCACTAAGGGGACAGGAACCAATCTAGCCAAAAACATTCAGTACTTC	TRBD1	.	TRBV19	TRBJ2-4